The sequence of this T cell receptor beta chain was determined in a study of T-cell memory formation after mild COVID-19. General study points: Detection of some responders pre-infection suggested pre-existing cross-reactive memory T cells participated. CD4+ clones that contracted lay mainly in CM and EM; CD8+ ones lay in EMRA.

With regard to this clonotype: The antigen is undetermined. Its ends do not fully match the called genes, so a read error is possible.

Germline assignment: CDR1 LNHDA and CDR2 SQIVND (reference sequence). The CDR3 has 12 amino acids. Amplification by 5'RACE using constant-segment primers produced TCR alpha and TCR beta cDNA libraries that carried sample barcodes and UMIs. TCRdb analysed the 5' RACE reads with MiXCR anew, one entry per CDR3 protein. The sample records some 600,000 distinct CDR3 sequences, around a sixth being singletons. The TCR comes from an adult woman who had mild COVID-19 (a few samples of this study predate the infection). Cell type and time point are not known. Sequenced material: PBMCs or a T cell subset sorted from them (not recorded which). V is TRBV19 and J is TRBJ2-7; TRBD1 is a possible D gene (6 bases). The DNA of the CDR3 is TGTACCAGCGGAGCTCAGGGGAGCGAGCAGTACTTC. Its protein product is CTSGAQGSEQYF. The whole variable domain, filled in from reference TRBV19 and TRBJ2-7, reads DGGITQSPKYLFRKEGQNVTLSCEQNLNHDAMYWYRQDPGQGLRLIYYSQIVNDFQKGDIAEGYSVSREKKESFPLTVTSAQKNPTAFYLCTSGAQGSEQYFGPGTRLTVT.